Following are 8 T cell receptor beta chains from one sample sequenced in a study of blood T cell repertoires in COVID-19. Clones were read by immunoSEQ multiplex PCR, and TCRdb kept only the in-frame ones, dropping some. The profile covers about 180,000 clones, with around 87% appearing a single time and about 2.7% taken by the ten largest. Sequencing was performed on peripheral blood. The receptors here all came from a man aged 35-49 years with active or convalescent COVID-19.

The genes are TRBV7-2 and TRBJ1-5; D gene unclear. Germline V CDR1 and CDR2: SGHTA, FQGNSA. The CDR3 runs 15 residues. Trimming left V 2 bases short and J 0 bases short, with 8 bases between. The CDR3 DNA is TGTGCCAGCAGCTTAATGTCAGGTAGCAATCAGCCCCAGCATTTT. It specifies CASSLMSGSNQPQHF.

This clone came up a few times. The chain joins TRBV6-5 to TRBJ1-1, with 8 bases fitting TRBD1. V lost 2 bases and J lost 6; bases outside the gene matches: 5. CDR3 length: 14 amino acids. Germline CDR1 reads MNHEY; CDR2 reads SVGAGI. The DNA of the CDR3 is TGTGCCAGCAGTTACGACAGGACAGGGTCTGAAGCTTTCTTT. Its protein product is CASSYDRTGSEAFF.

The chain carries TRBV6-5 and TRBJ1-4; D is unclear. V was pared by 6 bases and J by 8 bases, with 10 bases between. CDR1 and CDR2 (germline): MNHEY, SVGAGI. CDR3 length: 12 residues. The CDR3 nucleotides read TGTGCCAGCAGGGAGGGCTACGAAAAACTGTTTTTT. Its protein is CASREGYEKLFF.

The chain carries TRBV7-2 and TRBJ1-5; a weak D match, TRBD1 (5 bases). The CDR3 runs to 14 residues. V shed 2 bases and J shed 6 bases, with 11 bases lying between them. CDR1 is SGHTA, CDR2 FQGNSA, per germline. The CDR3 nucleotides are TGTGCCAGCAGCTTATTGGGGGGTACTCAGCCCCAGCATTTT. It specifies CASSLLGGTQPQHF.

This chain links TRBV18 with TRBJ1-2; D might be TRBD1 (5 bases). The CDR3 consists of 17 residues. Trimming left V 1 base short and J 2 bases short, with 17 bases between. Germline-derived CDR1 and CDR2 are KGHSH and LQKENI. The CDR3 region has the DNA TGTGCCAGCTCACCACGGACAAGGTCCTCTCCCAACTATGGCTACACCTTC. Translation gives CASSPRTRSSPNYGYTF.

With regard to this clone: One junction end does not reproduce the germline sequence, and a read error may be involved. The chain combines TRBV7-7 with TRBJ2-2, with a tentative D call TRBD1 (6 bases). There are 14 residues in the CDR3. Germline CDR1 SSHAT, CDR2 FNYEAQ (reference sequence). The CDR3 DNA is TGTGCTAGCAGCCGTATGAGGGGGTCCGGGGAGCTGTTTTTT. It yields the protein CASSRMRGSGELFF.

This sequence joins TRBV28 and TRBJ1-5; D call uncertain. Trimming stripped 7 bases from V and 6 bases from J, with 22 bases between. This CDR3 has 16 residues. Per the germline V gene, CDR1 is MDHEN and CDR2 is SYDVKM. The CDR3 DNA sequence: TGTGCCAGCACCGCTACCCCTGACTCAACGGGTCAGCCCCAGCATTTT. It is translated as CASTATPDSTGQPQHF.

The V and J genes are TRBV15 and TRBJ2-7; the match to TRBD2 covers 9 bases. Germline V gene data show CDR1 as LNHNV and CDR2 as YYDKDF (reference sequence). The CDR3 covers 14 residues. V lost 6 bases to trimming and J lost 5 bases; unmatched junction nucleotides: 8. The CDR3, as DNA: TGTGCCACCAGTCCGGGACTAGCTATCCACGAGCAGTACTTC. Its protein product is CATSPGLAIHEQYF.